This T cell receptor (beta chain) was identified in a study of OX40 agonist ivuxolimab in advanced cancers. Background on the study: The eligibility criteria allowed prior anti-PD-1, anti-PD-L1 or anti-CTLA-4 therapy, and approximately 38% had some. Three patients responded partially, comprising one with hepatocellular carcinoma and two with cutaneous melanoma.

Sampling of blood occurred at baseline, cycle 4 day 1, and cycle 7 day 1. Of note for this clone: Its antigen is currently unknown. Other nucleotide sequences in the sample specify the same CDR3.

Regarding the study as a whole: Expanded clones belonging to CD8+ T cells outnumbered, on average, those of CD4+.

Using immunoSEQ multiplex PCR, the repertoire was profiled, and TCRdb retains in-frame clones only, with some absent. This sample has 40,000 to 60,000 clones, with more than 65% found just once. V gave up 3 bases and J gave up 6 bases; unmatched junction bases: 5. This CDR3 is built from 14 residues. In germline, CDR1 is SGDLS, CDR2 YYNGEE. Specimen: CD4+ or CD8+ T cells sorted from blood, collected in a trial of the OX40 agonist ivuxolimab. V usage is TRBV9 and J usage is TRBJ2-7; 11 bases fit TRBD1. The source of this sequence is an adult with an advanced solid tumor such as melanoma, head and neck, liver or kidney cancer. The CDR3 sequence is CASSERDRGSEQYF. The CDR3 DNA reads as TGTGCCAGCAGCGAGCGGGACAGGGGGTCCGAGCAGTACTTC. Based on the CDR3 plus reference TRBV9 and TRBJ2-7, the full variable domain is DSGVTQTPKHLITATGQRVTLRCSPRSGDLSVYWYQQSLDQGLQFLIQYYNGEERAKGNILERFSAQQFPDLHSELNLSSLELGDSALYFCASSERDRGSEQYFGPGTRLTVT.